This T cell receptor (beta chain) originates from a study of blood T cell repertoires in COVID-19. The overall study: Acute and convalescent COVID-19 samples came from the United States, Italy and Spain.

TCRdb's table, derived via immunoSEQ multiplex PCR, lists solely in-frame clones and lacks some. The sample records roughly 240,000 clones, about 91% being singletons. CDR1 and CDR2 (germline): LNHDA, SQIVND (reference sequence). The V end was cut by 2 bases, the J end by 3 bases, with 10 bases between. The CDR3 totals 14 residues. Sequenced material: PBMCs or T cells enriched from blood (not recorded which). The origin of this receptor is a woman aged 25 to 39 with acute COVID-19. This chain links TRBV19 with TRBJ1-1, with D unresolved. The CDR3 coding sequence is TGTGCCAGTAGTATAAGGAGGAGGGACACTGAAGCTTTCTTT. Its translation: CASSIRRRDTEAFF.